These 11 T cell receptor beta chains originate from one sample sequenced in a study of T cell responses to AZD1222 COVID-19 vaccine. Profiling relied on immunoSEQ multiplex PCR, and the TCRdb table lists in-frame clones only, not all of them. The repertoire consists of some 200,000 clones, with more than 75% occurring once and the leading ten covering roughly 0.99%. The specimen was peripheral blood, collected on day 0 of AZD1222 vaccination. These receptors were collected from an adult in good health.

V is TRBV18 and J is TRBJ2-3; TRBD1 matches at 12 bases. The V and J ends lost 3 bases and 5 bases, in that order; junction bases with no gene match: 3. CDR3 size: 15 residues. CDR1 and CDR2 (germline): KGHSH, LQKENI. The CDR3 nucleotides are TGTGCCAGCTCACCGGGACAGGGGGCCGGAGATACGCAGTATTTT. This encodes CASSPGQGAGDTQYF. Based on the CDR3 plus reference TRBV18 and TRBJ2-3, the full variable domain is NAGVMQNPRHLVRRRGQEARLRCSPMKGHSHVYWYRQLPEEGLKFMVYLQKENIIDESGMPKERFSAEFPKEGPSILRIQQVVRGDSAAYFCASSPGQGAGDTQYFGPGTRLTVL.

This clone was found once. The chain recombines TRBV7-9 with TRBJ2-1; D possibly corresponds to TRBD2 (7 bases). The germline V gene has CDR1 SEHNR and CDR2 FQNEAQ (reference sequence). Between the trimmed V and J ends, which lost 2 bases and 8 bases, there was a span of 13 bases. The CDR3 length is 14 residues. The CDR3 bases are TGTGCCAGCAGCTTAACTTGGGGGGGCGATGAGCAGTTCTTC. Translating gives CASSLTWGGDEQFF.

The V call is TRBV29-1, the J call TRBJ1-1; D remains ambiguous. The CDR3 loop spans 15 amino acids. Trimming took off 6 bases at V and 5 bases at J, with 22 bases between the two ends. The germline V gene encodes CDR1 SQVTM and CDR2 ANQGSEA. The CDR3 reads CSVKVRRVFDTEAFF. The CDR3 region has the DNA TGCAGCGTGAAAGTAAGGAGGGTATTTGATACTGAAGCTTTCTTT.

The rearrangement joins TRBV5-5 to TRBJ1-6, with no clear D. The CDR3 extends over 16 amino acids. In germline, CDR1 is SGHKS, CDR2 YYEKEE (reference sequence). V lost 2 bases, J lost 9 bases, and 18 bases lay in between. CDR3 loop: CASSLGLLTRGSPLHF. DNA for the CDR3: TGTGCCAGCAGCTTAGGGCTTTTGACACGGGGTTCACCCCTCCACTTT.

The chain carries TRBV5-1 and TRBJ2-2, with a weak D call TRBD1 (6 bases). The CDR3 is 14 residues long. CDR1 SGHRS and CDR2 YFSETQ come from the germline V gene. Trimming shortened V by 3 bases and J by 1 base, and 7 bases separated the two germline ends. The CDR3 DNA sequence: TGCGCCAGCAGCTGGGGACAGAACACCGGGGAGCTGTTTTTT. This encodes CASSWGQNTGELFF.

V and J are TRBV7-9 and TRBJ2-5, with 10 bases matching TRBD1. CDR1 is SEHNR and CDR2 is FQNEAQ in the germline V gene (reference sequence). The CDR3 totals 16 residues. V shed 5 bases, J shed 4 bases, and the junction held 10 bases outside the gene matches. CDR3 region: CASSTTTGGFVETQYF. The CDR3 coding sequence is TGTGCCAGCAGCACCACGACAGGGGGCTTTGTAGAGACCCAGTACTTC.

Only a few counts were recorded for this clone. The rearrangement uses TRBV3-1 (or the pseudogene TRBV3-2) and TRBJ2-4; 7 bases are shared with TRBD1. The ends lost 1 base at V and 8 bases at J; junction bases unmatched: 5. This CDR3 comprises 14 residues. The germline CDR1 and CDR2 sequences are LGHDT and YNNKEL (reference sequence). CDR3 protein: CASSQGQGLDIQYF. The CDR3, as DNA: TGTGCCAGCAGCCAAGGACAGGGTTTAGACATTCAGTACTTC.

The CDR3 here is CASSDGWEPYEQYF. Written as DNA, the CDR3 is TGCGCCAGCAGTGACGGCTGGGAACCTTACGAGCAGTACTTC. The chain has TRBV10-1 and TRBJ2-7; no definite D call. Germline CDR1 and CDR2: WNHNN and SYGVQD (reference sequence). Trimming took off 3 bases at V and 4 bases at J, with 13 bases between the two ends. The CDR3 runs 14 residues.

The chain combines TRBV4-1 with TRBJ1-2; 9 nucleotides match TRBD1. This CDR3 is built from 16 residues. Trimming cost V 1 base and J 3 bases; bases outside gene matches: 6. CDR1 is MGHRA and CDR2 is YSYEKL in the germline V gene. The CDR3 region is CASSQGHRTGDYGYTF. CDR3 DNA sequence: TGCGCCAGCAGCCAAGGGCACAGGACAGGGGACTATGGCTACACCTTC.

The chain recombines TRBV12-3 or TRBV12-4 with TRBJ2-1; no firm D call. The V end was cut by 3 bases, the J end by 7 bases, with 7 bases between. The CDR3 sequence is 12 residues long. CDR3 nucleotide sequence: TGTGCCAGCAGTTTGTGGGAAAATGAGCAGTTCTTC. This sequence encodes CASSLWENEQFF.

V is TRBV6-5 and J is TRBJ2-7; D ambiguous. The CDR3 sequence is 12 residues long. Germline V lookup: CDR1 MNHEY, CDR2 SVGAGI. Trimming removed 10 bases from V and 0 bases from J, with 10 bases in between. The CDR3 DNA reads as TGTGCCACCAGACGGAGCTCCTACGAGCAGTACTTC. Translating gives CATRRSSYEQYF.